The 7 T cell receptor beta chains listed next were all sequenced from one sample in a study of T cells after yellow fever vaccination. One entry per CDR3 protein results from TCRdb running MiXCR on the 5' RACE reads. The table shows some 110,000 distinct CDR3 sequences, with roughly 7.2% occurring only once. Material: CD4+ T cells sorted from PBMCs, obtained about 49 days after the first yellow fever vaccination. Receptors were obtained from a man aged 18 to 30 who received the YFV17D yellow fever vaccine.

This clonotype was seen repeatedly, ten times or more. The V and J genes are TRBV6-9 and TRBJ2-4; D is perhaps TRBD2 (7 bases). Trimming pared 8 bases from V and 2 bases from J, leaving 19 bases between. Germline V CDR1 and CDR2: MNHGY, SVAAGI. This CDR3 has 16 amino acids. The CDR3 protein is CASHERGGLTKNIQYF. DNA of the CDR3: TGTGCCAGCCACGAGAGGGGGGGCCTAACCAAAAACATTCAGTACTTC.

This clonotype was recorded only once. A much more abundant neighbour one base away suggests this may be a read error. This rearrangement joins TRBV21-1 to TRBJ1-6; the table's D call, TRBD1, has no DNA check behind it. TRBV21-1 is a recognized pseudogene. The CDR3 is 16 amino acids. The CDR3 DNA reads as TGTGCCAGCAGCAAAACGAGGATAGGGGGTGTTTCACCCCTCCACTTT. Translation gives CASSKTRIGGVSPLHF.

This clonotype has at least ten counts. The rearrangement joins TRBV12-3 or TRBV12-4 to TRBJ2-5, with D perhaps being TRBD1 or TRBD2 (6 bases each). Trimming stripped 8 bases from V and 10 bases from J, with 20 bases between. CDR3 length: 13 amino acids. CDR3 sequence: CASGGRQHGSQYF. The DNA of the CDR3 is TGTGCCAGCGGGGGGCGGCAGCATGGAAGCCAGTACTTC.

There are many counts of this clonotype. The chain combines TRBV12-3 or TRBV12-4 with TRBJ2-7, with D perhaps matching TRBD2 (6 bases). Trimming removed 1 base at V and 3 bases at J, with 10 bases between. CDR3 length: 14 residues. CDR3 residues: CASSLGGESYEQYF. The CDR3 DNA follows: TGTGCCAGCAGTTTAGGCGGGGAAAGCTACGAGCAGTACTTC.

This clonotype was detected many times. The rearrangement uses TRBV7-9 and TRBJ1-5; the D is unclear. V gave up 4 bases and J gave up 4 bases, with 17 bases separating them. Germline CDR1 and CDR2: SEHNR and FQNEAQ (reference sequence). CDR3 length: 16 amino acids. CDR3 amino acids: CASSSTKQMANQPQHF. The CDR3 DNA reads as TGTGCCAGCAGCTCGACAAAACAGATGGCTAATCAGCCCCAGCATTTT.

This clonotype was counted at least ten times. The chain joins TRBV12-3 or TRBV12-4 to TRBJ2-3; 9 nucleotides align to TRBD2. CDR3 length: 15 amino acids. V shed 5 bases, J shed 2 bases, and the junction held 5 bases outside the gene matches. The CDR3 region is CASSPAGGTTDTQYF. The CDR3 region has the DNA TGTGCCAGCAGTCCAGCGGGGGGAACCACAGATACGCAGTATTTT.

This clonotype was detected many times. The CDR3 here is CAIRGAATNEKLFF. As DNA, the CDR3 is TGTGCCATCAGGGGAGCCGCAACTAATGAAAAACTGTTTTTT. This chain links TRBV10-3 with TRBJ1-4; D is unresolved. From germline, CDR1 is ENHRY and CDR2 SYGVKD. The CDR3 is 14 residues long. V was trimmed by 6 bases and J by 0 bases, leaving 8 bases between them.